Below, 28 T cell receptor beta chains from the same sample are listed, as sequenced in a study of blood T cell repertoires in COVID-19. Measured with immunoSEQ multiplex PCR; TCRdb has only the in-frame clones, and not every one. The table includes 350,000 to 450,000 clones, roughly 90% detected once. The sequenced sample consisted of peripheral blood. These receptors were taken from a woman between 40 and 50 years old with COVID-19, enrolled during active disease.

The J gene is TRBJ2-1, the V gene TRBV5-5; possibly TRBD2 for D (5 bases). The CDR3 spans 15 residues. Trimming stripped 4 bases from V and 3 bases from J, with 14 bases between. CDR1 is SGHKS and CDR2 is YYEKEE in the germline V gene (reference sequence). CDR3 region: CASSPGSGHYNEQFF. The CDR3 coding sequence is TGTGCCAGCAGCCCGGGGTCAGGCCACTACAATGAGCAGTTCTTC.

The chain employs TRBV6-5 and TRBJ1-2, with 10 positions matching TRBD1. Looked up from germline, CDR1 is MNHEY and CDR2 is SVGAGI. The CDR3 contains 15 residues. With 7 bases clipped from V and 1 base from J, the junction kept 6 bases outside the gene matches. CDR3 DNA sequence: TGTGCCAGCAACGGACAGGGGGACCTTAACTATGGCTACACCTTC. Its translation is CASNGQGDLNYGYTF.

V and J are TRBV5-4 and TRBJ1-1; 7 nucleotides match TRBD1. This CDR3 comprises 15 residues. Germline CDR1 SGHNT, CDR2 YYREEE (reference sequence). The ends lost 4 bases at V and 4 bases at J; junction bases unmatched: 10. The CDR3 DNA sequence: TGTGCCAGCAGCGAATCTCCCGACAGGGCCACTGAAGCTTTCTTT. This sequence encodes CASSESPDRATEAFF.

The rearrangement uses TRBV3-1 (or the pseudogene TRBV3-2) and TRBJ2-3; a possible D gene is TRBD1 (6 bases). Trimming cost V 2 bases and J 5 bases, with 14 bases left between them. The CDR3 is made up of 15 amino acids. Germline CDR1 and CDR2: LGHDT and YNNKEL (reference sequence). The DNA for the CDR3 is TGTGCCAGCAGCCAAACGTGGGGGCCAGGAGATACGCAGTATTTT. Its protein product is CASSQTWGPGDTQYF.

This chain's CDR3 is CASSDSRGLRNTIYF. CDR3 DNA sequence: TGTGCCAGCTCAGACAGCCGGGGGTTGCGTAACACCATATATTTT. This chain links TRBV18 with TRBJ1-3, with a weak D call TRBD1 (5 bases). Per the germline V gene, CDR1 is KGHSH and CDR2 is LQKENI. The length of the CDR3 is 15 residues. V gave up 5 bases and J gave up 7 bases, with 18 bases separating them.

The chain combines TRBV25-1 with TRBJ1-2, with TRBD1 as a possible D gene (6 bases). This CDR3 region has 14 residues. V lost 5 bases, J lost 0 bases, and 10 bases lay in between. Germline V gives CDR1 MGHDK, CDR2 SYGVNS. CDR3 protein: CASSRSGANYGYTF. The CDR3 DNA reads as TGTGCCAGCAGTCGGTCAGGGGCTAACTATGGCTACACCTTC.

The V call is TRBV7-2, the J call TRBJ2-3; TRBD2 matches 13 bases. V lost 5 bases and J lost 2; bases outside the gene matches: 4. The CDR3 extends over 16 amino acids. Germline lookup yields CDR1 SGHTA and CDR2 FQGNSA. In DNA, the CDR3 is TGTGCCAGCAGCCCGGGACTAGCGGGATACACAGATACGCAGTATTTT. This gives the protein CASSPGLAGYTDTQYF.

The chain recombines TRBV7-9 with TRBJ1-3, with 9 bases fitting TRBD1. The germline gives CDR1 SEHNR, CDR2 FQNEAQ (reference sequence). The CDR3 runs to 17 residues. The trim removed 6 bases at V and 3 bases at J, leaving 12 bases unmatched. This chain's CDR3 is CASRDTGQGVVGNTIYF. CDR3 nucleotide sequence: TGTGCCAGCAGGGATACGGGACAGGGAGTAGTTGGAAACACCATATATTTT. Full variable domain (outside the CDR3, taken from reference TRBV7-9 and TRBJ1-3): DTGVSQNPRHKITKRGQNVTFRCDPISEHNRLYWYRQTLGQGPEFLTYFQNEAQLEKSRLLSDRFSAERPKGSFSTLEIQRTEQGDSAMYLCASRDTGQGVVGNTIYFGEGSWLTVV.

This chain uses TRBV14 with TRBJ2-1; 10 bases agree with TRBD2. Germline loops: CDR1 SGHDN, CDR2 FVKESK. The CDR3 runs 16 residues. With V trimmed by 4 bases and J by 6 bases, 9 bases remained unmatched. DNA of the CDR3: TGTGCCAGCAGCCCCAAAGCGGGAGGGCCTCTCAATGAGCAGTTCTTC. As protein: CASSPKAGGPLNEQFF.

The gene calls are TRBV18 and TRBJ2-1, with D possibly matching TRBD2 (6 bases). V was pared by 0 bases and J by 9 bases, with 21 bases between. This CDR3 has 17 residues. CDR1 and CDR2 from the germline V gene are KGHSH and LQKENI. CDR3 in DNA: TGTGCCAGCTCACCACCGCGGACACTAGGGACTCAGGGTGAGCAGTTCTTC. Protein product: CASSPPRTLGTQGEQFF.

Concerning this clone: Different DNA sequences within this sample yield the same CDR3. This rearrangement joins TRBV27 to TRBJ1-6, with 9 bases aligning to TRBD1. CDR1 and CDR2 (germline): MNHEY, SMNVEV (reference sequence). The V gene end was trimmed by 5 bases and the J gene end by 10 bases; junction bases not matched to a gene: 9. This CDR3 spans 15 amino acids. For the CDR3, the DNA is TGTGCCAGCAGTGCGGACAGGGGTTTCGGCTCACCCCTCCACTTT. This codes for CASSADRGFGSPLHF.

The chain recombines TRBV5-8 with TRBJ2-2, with D perhaps matching TRBD1 (6 bases). The V end lost 4 bases, the J end lost 3 bases, and 13 bases lay between the germline ends. CDR3 length equals 15 residues. Per germline, CDR1 SGHTS and CDR2 YDEGEE. The CDR3 DNA reads TGTGCCAGCAGCCTGGCAGGGGTAGACACCGGGGAGCTGTTTTTT. Translating it yields CASSLAGVDTGELFF.

This chain connects TRBV30 to TRBJ1-5; D perhaps matches TRBD1 (5 bases). The CDR3 totals 14 residues. The germline V gene has CDR1 GTSNPN and CDR2 SVGIG (reference sequence). The V and J ends lost 2 bases and 1 base respectively, with 9 bases between them. The CDR3 region has the DNA TGTGCCTGGAGTCAGGGATGGAGCAATCAGCCCCAGCATTTT. Translating gives CAWSQGWSNQPQHF.

The chain joins TRBV9 to TRBJ2-2; maybe TRBD2 (5 bases). The CDR3 is 17 amino acids. Trimming took 0 bases from V and 2 from J, leaving 14 bases between them. Germline loops: CDR1 SGDLS, CDR2 YYNGEE. The DNA of the CDR3 is TGTGCCAGCAGCGTAGCCGGGGTAGCTGGAAACACCGGGGAGCTGTTTTTT. It codes for CASSVAGVAGNTGELFF.

This sequence joins TRBV7-8 and TRBJ2-1; weak D call: TRBD2 (6 bases). Germline loops: CDR1 SGHVS, CDR2 FQNEAQ. The CDR3 sequence is 16 residues long. Trimming took off 5 bases at V and 9 bases at J, with 23 bases between the two ends. In DNA, the CDR3 is TGTGCCAGCAGCGGATGGGGACTGCCAATGGAGGGTGAGCAGTTCTTC. This codes for CASSGWGLPMEGEQFF. The full variable domain, rest sourced from reference TRBV7-8 and TRBJ2-1, is GAGVSQSPRYKVAKRGQDVALRCDPISGHVSLFWYQQALGQGPEFLTYFQNEAQLDKSGLPSDRFFAERPEGSVSTLKIQRTQQEDSAVYLCASSGWGLPMEGEQFFGPGTRLTVL.

This clone has only one observation. This chain links TRBV7-9 with TRBJ1-1; TRBD1 matches 11 bases. The CDR3 consists of 15 residues. Germline CDR1 is SEHNR and CDR2 is FQNEAQ (reference sequence). V shed 2 bases and J 7 bases; nucleotides not matched to a gene: 6. The CDR3 nucleotides read TGTGCCAGCAGCTTATACGGGACAGGGGGGGATGAAGCTTTCTTT. Protein: CASSLYGTGGDEAFF.

Here the CDR3 reads CASSQTGQGAEAFF. For the CDR3, the DNA is TGTGCCAGCAGCCAGACAGGACAGGGGGCTGAAGCTTTCTTT. V usage is TRBV7-9 and J usage is TRBJ1-1; TRBD1 aligns across 10 bases. Germline loops: CDR1 SEHNR, CDR2 FQNEAQ (reference sequence). The CDR3 sequence is 14 residues long. The ends lost 5 bases at V and 6 bases at J; junction bases unmatched: 6.

V is TRBV7-9 and J is TRBJ2-6, with 7 bases that match TRBD1. CDR3 length: 16 amino acids. Unmatched junction bases numbered 5, after V lost 3 bases and J lost 3 bases. The germline V gene encodes CDR1 SEHNR and CDR2 FQNEAQ (reference sequence). CDR3 protein: CASSLDDRVGANVLTF. As DNA, the CDR3 is TGTGCCAGCAGCTTGGATGACAGGGTTGGGGCCAACGTCCTGACTTTC.

V is TRBV2 and J is TRBJ2-7; 10 nucleotides match TRBD1. The CDR3 is 13 residues long. J gave up 4 bases and V 5 bases, and 2 bases lay outside the gene matches. Germline V gives CDR1 SNHLY, CDR2 FYNNEI. CDR3 DNA: TGTGCCAGCAGTAGACAGGGGGCATACGAGCAGTACTTC. Protein product: CASSRQGAYEQYF.

The chain employs TRBV29-1 and TRBJ1-4; 9 nucleotides match TRBD1. CDR1 is SQVTM, CDR2 ANQGSEA, per germline. The CDR3 sequence is 14 residues long. Germline trimming cut 6 bases from V and 7 bases from J; bases unmatched to any gene: 9. The CDR3 DNA is TGCAGCGTAACTACAGGGGGCATAGGTGAAAAACTGTTTTTT. The encoded protein is CSVTTGGIGEKLFF.

V and J are TRBV5-1 and TRBJ1-1; 8 bases match TRBD1. The CDR3 is made up of 15 amino acids. Germline CDR1 reads SGHRS; CDR2 reads YFSETQ. Trimming cost V 4 bases and J 3 bases; bases outside gene matches: 8. CDR3 DNA sequence: TGCGCCAGCAGCACCAGACAGGGGAGTTACACTGAAGCTTTCTTT. Its translation: CASSTRQGSYTEAFF.

V and J are TRBV6-5 and TRBJ2-3, with 10 bases matching TRBD2. With 6 bases clipped from V and 3 bases from J, the junction kept 6 bases outside the gene matches. Germline V CDR1 and CDR2: MNHEY, SVGAGI. The CDR3 runs 15 residues. The CDR3 DNA is TGTGCCAGCAGGCTAGCGGGAGCGGGGACAGATACGCAGTATTTT. Protein: CASRLAGAGTDTQYF.

The chain is built from TRBV19 and TRBJ1-2; no reliable D call. The CDR3 extends over 12 amino acids. The germline CDR1 and CDR2 sequences are LNHDA and SQIVND (reference sequence). Trimming left V 3 bases short and J 6 bases short, with 8 bases between. DNA for the CDR3: TGTGCCAGTAGTATCCAGTACGATGGCTACACCTTC. It encodes CASSIQYDGYTF.

V is TRBV5-5 and J is TRBJ1-4; D gene uncertain. Germline CDR1 and CDR2: SGHKS and YYEKEE (reference sequence). The CDR3 contains 13 residues. The V gene lost 1 base and the J gene lost 6 bases, with 7 bases spanning the gap. The CDR3 nucleotides read TGTGCCAGCAGCTTGCGCGGGGATGAAAAACTGTTTTTT. Encoded protein: CASSLRGDEKLFF.

J is TRBJ2-1 and V is TRBV5-8; possible D gene TRBD1, 6 bases. Between the trimmed V and J ends, which lost 5 bases and 9 bases, there was a span of 9 bases. This CDR3 has 11 residues. Germline V gene lookup returns CDR1 SGHTS and CDR2 YDEGEE. Here the CDR3 reads CASSYRAEQFF. The CDR3 coding sequence is TGTGCCAGCAGTTACAGGGCTGAGCAGTTCTTC.

This chain links TRBV7-9 with TRBJ2-2; D not certain. Germline V CDR1 and CDR2: SEHNR, FQNEAQ (reference sequence). This CDR3 spans 15 amino acids. The V end was cut by 3 bases, the J end by 4 bases, with 12 bases between. The CDR3 DNA follows: TGTGCCAGCAGCTTCCCTCCCGTCCGCACCGGGGAGCTGTTTTTT. It specifies CASSFPPVRTGELFF.

The chain carries TRBV29-1 and TRBJ1-2, with 7 nucleotides matching TRBD1. Trimming at V came to 3 bases and at J to 2 bases, leaving 3 bases not matched to a gene. Germline V gene data show CDR1 as SQVTM and CDR2 as ANQGSEA. The CDR3 totals 13 residues. The CDR3: CSVDRDSNYGYTF. In nucleotides, the CDR3 is TGCAGCGTTGACCGGGACAGCAACTATGGCTACACCTTC.

V and J are TRBV19 and TRBJ1-1; D unresolved. Germline-derived CDR1 and CDR2 are LNHDA and SQIVND (reference sequence). The length of the CDR3 is 14 residues. V lost 6 bases, J lost 5 bases, and 16 bases lay in between. CDR3 in DNA: TGTGCCAGTAGGAATATGCCCGCGATGACTGAAGCTTTCTTT. It codes for CASRNMPAMTEAFF.